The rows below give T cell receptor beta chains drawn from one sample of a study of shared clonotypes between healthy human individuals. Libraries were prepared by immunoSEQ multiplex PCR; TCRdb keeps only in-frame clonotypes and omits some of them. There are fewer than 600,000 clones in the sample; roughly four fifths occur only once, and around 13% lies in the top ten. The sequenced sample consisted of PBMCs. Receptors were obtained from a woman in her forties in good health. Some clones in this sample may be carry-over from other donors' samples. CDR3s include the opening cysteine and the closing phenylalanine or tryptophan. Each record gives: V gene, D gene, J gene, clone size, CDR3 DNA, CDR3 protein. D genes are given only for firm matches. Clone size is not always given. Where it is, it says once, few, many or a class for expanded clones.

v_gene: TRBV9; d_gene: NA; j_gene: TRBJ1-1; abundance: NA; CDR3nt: TGTGCCAGCAGCGCCCCCCTCCGTCCCGCTGAAGCTTTCTTT; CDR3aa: CASSAPLRPAEAFF
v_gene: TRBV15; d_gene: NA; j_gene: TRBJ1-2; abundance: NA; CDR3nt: TGTGCCACCAGCAACAATAAGGGCTTGAGGGGTGGCTACACCTTC; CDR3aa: CATSNNKGLRGGYTF
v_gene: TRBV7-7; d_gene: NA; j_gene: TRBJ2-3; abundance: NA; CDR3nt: TGTGCTAGCAGCCCCCCCCCAAGCACAGATACGCAGTATTTT; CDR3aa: CASSPPPSTDTQYF
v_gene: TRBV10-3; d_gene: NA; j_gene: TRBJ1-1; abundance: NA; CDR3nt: TGTGCCATCAGTGACACGACAGTGAACACTGAAGCTTTCTTT; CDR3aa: CAISDTTVNTEAFF
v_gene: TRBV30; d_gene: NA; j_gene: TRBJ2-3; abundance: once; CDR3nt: TGTGCCTCGGCGGTAGCTAGCACAGATACGCAGTATTTT; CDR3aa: CASAVASTDTQYF
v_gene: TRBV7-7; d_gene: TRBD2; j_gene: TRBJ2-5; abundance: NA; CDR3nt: TGTGCCAGCAGCTTATTTTCTAGCGGGAGTCGTGGGGAGACCCAGTACTTC; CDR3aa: CASSLFSSGSRGETQYF
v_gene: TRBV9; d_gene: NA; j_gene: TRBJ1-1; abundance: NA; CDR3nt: TGTGCCAGCAGCGTAGTGGGACAATACACTGAAGCTTTCTTT; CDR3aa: CASSVVGQYTEAFF
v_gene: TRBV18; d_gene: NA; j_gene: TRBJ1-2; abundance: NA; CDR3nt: TGTGCCAGCTCACCCCGGACGGTTCGATATGGTGGCTACACCTTC; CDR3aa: CASSPRTVRYGGYTF
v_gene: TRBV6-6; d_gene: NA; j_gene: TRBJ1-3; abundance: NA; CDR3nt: TGTGCCAGCAGTCAAACAGCTTCTGGAAACACCATATATTTT; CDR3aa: CASSQTASGNTIYF
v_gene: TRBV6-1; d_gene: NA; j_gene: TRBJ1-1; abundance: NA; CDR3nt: TGTGCCAGCAGTGTCGGGGTTGGGGGGCTTGACACTGAAGCTTTCTTT; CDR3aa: CASSVGVGGLDTEAFF
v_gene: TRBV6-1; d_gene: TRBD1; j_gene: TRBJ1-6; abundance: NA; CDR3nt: TGTGCCACCCTCTCCGGACAGGGCTTCCATTCACCCCTCCACTTT; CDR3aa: CATLSGQGFHSPLHF
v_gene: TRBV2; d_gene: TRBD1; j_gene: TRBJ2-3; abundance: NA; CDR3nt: TGTGCCAGCAGGGGGGACAGGGGGAGCACAGATACGCAGTATTTT; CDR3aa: CASRGDRGSTDTQYF
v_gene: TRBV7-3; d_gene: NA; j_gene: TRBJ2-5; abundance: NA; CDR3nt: TGTGCCAGCAGCCCAACAGGGCCCCAGGGAGAGACCCAGTACTTC; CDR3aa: CASSPTGPQGETQYF
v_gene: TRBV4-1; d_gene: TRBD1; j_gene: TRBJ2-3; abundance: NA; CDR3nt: TGCGCCAGCAGCCTCGACAGGGGGGAGGCTACGCAGTATTTT; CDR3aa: CASSLDRGEATQYF
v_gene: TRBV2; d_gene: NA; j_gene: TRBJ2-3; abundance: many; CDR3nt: TGTGCCAGCAGTGTGGCAGGGTCAGATACGCAGTATTTT; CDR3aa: CASSVAGSDTQYF
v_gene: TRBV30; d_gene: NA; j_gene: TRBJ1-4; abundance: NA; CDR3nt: TGTGCCTGGAGTGGTGGGTCGGTCGACAGAGCAACTAATGAAAAACTGTTTTTT; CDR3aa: CAWSGGSVDRATNEKLFF
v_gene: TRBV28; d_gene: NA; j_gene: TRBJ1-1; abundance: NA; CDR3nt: TGTGCCAGCAGTTCCGCGGACACTGAAGCTTTCTTT; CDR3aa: CASSSADTEAFF
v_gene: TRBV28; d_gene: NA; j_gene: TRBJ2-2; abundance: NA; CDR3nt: TGTGCCAGCATAAGGGGGGGCCGGACCGGGGAGCTGTTTTTT; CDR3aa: CASIRGGRTGELFF
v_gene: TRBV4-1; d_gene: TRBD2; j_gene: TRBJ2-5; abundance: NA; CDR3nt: TGCGCCAGCAGCCACGGACTAGCGGGAACGTCTGGGACCCAGTACTTC; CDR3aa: CASSHGLAGTSGTQYF
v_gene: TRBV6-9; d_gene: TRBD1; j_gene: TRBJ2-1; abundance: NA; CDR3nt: TGTGCCAGCAGTTATCGTGGGAAGGGGGCCTTCGATGAGCAGTTCTTC; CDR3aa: CASSYRGKGAFDEQFF
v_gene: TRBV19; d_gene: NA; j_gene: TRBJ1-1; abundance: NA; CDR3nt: TGTGCCAGTAGTTCGGTTCCCCGAACGAACACTGAAGCTTTCTTT; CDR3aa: CASSSVPRTNTEAFF
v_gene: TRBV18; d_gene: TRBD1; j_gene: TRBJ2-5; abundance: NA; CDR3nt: TGTGCCAGCTCACCACCCGGGACAGTAGCTCAAGAGACCCAGTACTTC; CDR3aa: CASSPPGTVAQETQYF
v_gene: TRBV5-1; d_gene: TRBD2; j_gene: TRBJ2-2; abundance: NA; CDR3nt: TGCGCCAGCAGCTCCGGACTAGCGGGAGTAACCGGGGAGCTGTTTTTT; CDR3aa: CASSSGLAGVTGELFF
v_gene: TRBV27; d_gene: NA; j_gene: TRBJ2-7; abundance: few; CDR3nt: TGTGCCAGCAGTTTCCCCTCCTACGAGCAGTACTTC; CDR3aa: CASSFPSYEQYF
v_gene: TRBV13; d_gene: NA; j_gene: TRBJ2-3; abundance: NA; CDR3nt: TGTGCCAGCAGCTCCCGAGAGGGGAGCACAGATACGCAGTATTTT; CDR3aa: CASSSREGSTDTQYF
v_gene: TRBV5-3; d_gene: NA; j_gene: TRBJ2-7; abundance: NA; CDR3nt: TGTGCCAGCAGCTTGGGGCAATGGAAGGGCGAGCAGTACTTC; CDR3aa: CASSLGQWKGEQYF
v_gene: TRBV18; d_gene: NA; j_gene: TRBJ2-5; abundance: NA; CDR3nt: TGTGCCAGCTCACCACCCCCGGGAGTCGGGCAAGAGACCCAGTACTTC; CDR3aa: CASSPPPGVGQETQYF
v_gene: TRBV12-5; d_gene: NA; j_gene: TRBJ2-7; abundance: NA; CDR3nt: TGTGCTAGTGGTTCAACGGACAGAAAGGAAAGCTCCTACGAGCAGTACTTC; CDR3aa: CASGSTDRKESSYEQYF
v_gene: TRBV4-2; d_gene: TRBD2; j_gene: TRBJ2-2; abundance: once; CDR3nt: TGTGCCAGCAGCCAAGAACCTCTAGTAGCGGGATGGAGCGGGGAGCTGTTTTTT; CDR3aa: CASSQEPLVAGWSGELFF
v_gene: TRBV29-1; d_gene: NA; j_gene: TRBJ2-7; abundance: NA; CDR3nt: TGCAGCGTTGCGGCCGGTGGATCCTACGAGCAGTACTTC; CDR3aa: CSVAAGGSYEQYF
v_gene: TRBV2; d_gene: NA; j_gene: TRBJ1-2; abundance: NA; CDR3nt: TGTGCCAGCAGTCCTGACGGGGATTTTAACTATGGCTACACCTTC; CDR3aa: CASSPDGDFNYGYTF
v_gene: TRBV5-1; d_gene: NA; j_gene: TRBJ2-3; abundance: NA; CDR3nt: TGCGCCAGCAGCCCCCCCGTTACAGATACGCAGTATTTT; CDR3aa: CASSPPVTDTQYF
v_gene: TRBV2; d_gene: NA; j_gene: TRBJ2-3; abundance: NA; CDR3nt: TGTGCCAGTAGTGACAGATCACCTAGCACAGATACGCAGTATTTT; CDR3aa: CASSDRSPSTDTQYF
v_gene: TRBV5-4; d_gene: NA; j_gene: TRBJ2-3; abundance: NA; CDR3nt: TGTGCCAGCACCCCCGGCGCCAGGGATACGCAGTATTTT; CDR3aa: CASTPGARDTQYF
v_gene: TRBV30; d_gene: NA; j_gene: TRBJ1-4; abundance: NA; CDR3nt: TGTGCCTGGAGTGGCGGTTCAACTAATGAAAAACTGTTTTTT; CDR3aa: CAWSGGSTNEKLFF
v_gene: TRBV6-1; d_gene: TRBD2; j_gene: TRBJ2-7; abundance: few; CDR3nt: TGTGCCAGCAGCTACGTAGCGGGAGGGCTTTACGAGCAGTACTTC; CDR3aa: CASSYVAGGLYEQYF
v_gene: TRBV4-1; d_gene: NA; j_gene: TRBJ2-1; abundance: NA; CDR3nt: TGCGCCAGCAGCCTAACGGACTTTAGCTCCTACAATGAGCAGTTCTTC; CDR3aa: CASSLTDFSSYNEQFF
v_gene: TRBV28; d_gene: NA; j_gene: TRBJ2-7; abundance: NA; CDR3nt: TGTACCAGCAGTCCACCTAGGAAGGGGACCGAGCAGTACTTC; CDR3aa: CTSSPPRKGTEQYF
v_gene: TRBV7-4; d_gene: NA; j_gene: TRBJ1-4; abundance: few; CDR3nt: TGTGCCAGCAGCCACCTCGCGGGGCGAAATGAAAAACTGTTTTTT; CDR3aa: CASSHLAGRNEKLFF